This TCR beta chain was identified during a study of OX40 agonist ivuxolimab in advanced cancers. The CDR3 has 14 residues. The germline V and J ends were trimmed by 4 bases and 2 bases, with 14 bases remaining between them. Per the germline V gene, CDR1 is SQVTM and CDR2 is ANQGSEA. Some clones are missing from TCRdb's copy, which holds only in-frame ones; the method was immunoSEQ multiplex PCR. There are around 64,000 clones in the sample; roughly 92% occur only once, and roughly 7.5% lies in the top ten. This chain links TRBV29-1 with TRBJ1-2; D is unresolved. The origin of this receptor is an adult with an advanced solid tumor such as melanoma, head and neck, liver or kidney cancer. Source: CD4+ or CD8+ T cells sorted from blood, taken in a trial of the OX40 agonist ivuxolimab. CDR3 sequence (DNA): TGCAGCGTTGTCCAGCCGCTTGGGAACTATGGCTACACCTTC. It is translated as CSVVQPLGNYGYTF.